The 16 T cell receptor beta chains listed next were all sequenced from one sample in a study of post-analysis software for immune sequencing data. Study observations and caveats: Elevated frequency relative to controls characterized roughly 5 TRBV segments in patients, TRBV5-6, TRBV5-1 and TRBV20-1 among them.

cDNA libraries for TCR beta contained unique molecular identifiers. TCRdb reprocessed the PCR reads with MiXCR, giving one entry per CDR3 protein. The sample includes 800,000 to 950,000 distinct CDR3 sequences, 53% of them seen just once. Their specific antigens are unknown. Input material: blood. These receptors were obtained from a girl between 5 and 17 years old with multiple sclerosis.

This chain connects TRBV20-1 to TRBJ2-5; 8 nucleotides match TRBD1. The ends lost 5 bases at V and 5 bases at J; junction bases unmatched: 10. The CDR3 has 14 amino acids. The V gene's germline CDR1 is DFQATT and CDR2 SNEGSKA (reference sequence). CDR3 sequence (DNA): TGCAGTGCTCTTCGAAGGGACAGGAGGGAGACCCAGTACTTC. Translation gives CSALRRDRRETQYF.

This clonotype was observed a handful of times. The rearrangement links TRBV12-3 or TRBV12-4 to TRBJ2-1; possibly TRBD2 for D (6 bases). Trimming took 7 bases from V and 4 from J, leaving 14 bases between them. The length of the CDR3 is 14 residues. The CDR3 is CASTSGLFYNEQFF. The CDR3, as DNA: TGTGCCAGCACCTCGGGACTTTTTTACAATGAGCAGTTCTTC.

This chain links TRBV6-6 with TRBJ2-1; unclear D gene. V shed 0 bases and J shed 6 bases, with 15 bases lying between them. The V gene's germline CDR1 is MNHNY and CDR2 SVGAGI (reference sequence). The CDR3 runs to 16 residues. The CDR3 is CASSYSRGSGGNEQFF. In DNA, the CDR3 is TGTGCCAGCAGTTACTCTAGAGGTTCCGGTGGCAATGAGCAGTTCTTC.

This sequence joins TRBV18 and TRBJ1-5, with TRBD1 matching over 7 bases. J gave up 2 bases and V 3 bases, and 7 bases lay outside the gene matches. Germline V gene data show CDR1 as KGHSH and CDR2 as LQKENI. This CDR3 is 16 amino acids long. CDR3 DNA: TGTGCCAGCTCACCTACGAGGGGGCAGGGCAATCAGCCCCAGCATTTT. This translates into CASSPTRGQGNQPQHF.

This chain links TRBV5-6 with TRBJ2-4, with D perhaps matching TRBD1 or TRBD2 (5 bases each). This CDR3 spans 14 amino acids. V was cut by 2 bases and J by 7 bases, with 13 bases left in between. CDR1 SGHDT and CDR2 YYEEEE come from the germline V gene. DNA of the CDR3: TGTGCCAGCAGCTTTAGGGGAGAGATGAACATTCAGTACTTC. Amino acids: CASSFRGEMNIQYF.

This clonotype appeared a single time. The chain recombines TRBV10-3 with TRBJ1-1, with D unclear. This CDR3 has 13 amino acids. Between the trimmed V and J ends, which lost 3 bases and 1 base, there was a span of 6 bases. Germline lookup yields CDR1 ENHRY and CDR2 SYGVKD. The DNA for the CDR3 is TGTGCCATCAGTGAATGGGGGAACACTGAAGCTTTCTTT. This codes for CAISEWGNTEAFF.

This rearrangement joins TRBV7-2 to TRBJ2-1; tentatively, D is TRBD1 (6 bases). The CDR3 is made up of 13 amino acids. Looked up from germline, CDR1 is SGHTA and CDR2 is FQGNSA. The germline V and J ends were trimmed by 1 base and 8 bases, with 9 bases remaining between them. CDR3 DNA sequence: TGTGCCAGCAGCTTAGTCAGGGGCGATGAGCAGTTCTTC. Encoded protein: CASSLVRGDEQFF.

The rearrangement links TRBV27 to TRBJ2-6; 12 nucleotides agree with TRBD1. Looked up from germline, CDR1 is MNHEY and CDR2 is SMNVEV (reference sequence). The V gene end was trimmed by 6 bases and the J gene end by 4 bases; junction bases not matched to a gene: 7. This CDR3 region has 17 residues. CDR3 nucleotide sequence: TGTGCCAGCAGAACCGGGACAGGGGGCTCGGGGGCCAACGTCCTGACTTTC. This sequence encodes CASRTGTGGSGANVLTF.

The chain combines TRBV5-1 with TRBJ2-1, with 7 bases that match TRBD1. The J call is doubtful: the DNA matches TRBJ2-7 better. Germline values: CDR1 SGHRS, CDR2 YFSETQ. The CDR3 runs 16 residues. In DNA form, the CDR3 reads TGCGCCAGCAGCCTCGGACAGGCTAAGTGGGACTACGAGCAGTACTTC. Its translation: CASSLGQAKWDYEQYF.

This clonotype has just a few counts. The J gene is TRBJ2-7, the V gene TRBV20-1; 11 bases are shared with TRBD1. The CDR3 is made up of 15 amino acids. The V and J ends lost 1 base and 2 bases, in that order; junction bases with no gene match: 4. Germline-derived CDR1 and CDR2 are DFQATT and SNEGSKA (reference sequence). CDR3 nucleotide sequence: TGCAGTGCTAGAGCCAGGGACAGGGGGACCTACGAGCAGTACTTC. Translating it yields CSARARDRGTYEQYF.

The genes are TRBV6-5 and TRBJ2-7; TRBD1 might be the D (6 bases). Per germline, CDR1 MNHEY and CDR2 SVGAGI. V lost 2 bases and J lost 0, with 8 bases in between. This CDR3 is built from 14 residues. DNA for the CDR3: TGTGCCAGCAGTTACGAGGGGGACTCCTACGAGCAGTACTTC. This translates into CASSYEGDSYEQYF.

The V and J genes are TRBV5-1 and TRBJ2-6; D is undetermined. Trimming took 4 bases from V and 2 from J, leaving 7 bases between them. The germline gives CDR1 SGHRS, CDR2 YFSETQ. The CDR3 extends over 14 amino acids. CDR3 region: CASSRLTGANVLTF. The CDR3 region has the DNA TGCGCCAGCAGCCGCTTAACTGGGGCCAACGTCCTGACTTTC.

J is TRBJ2-7 and V is TRBV29-1, with 7 bases lining up with TRBD1. The CDR3 covers 11 residues. V shed 6 bases and J 7 bases; nucleotides not matched to a gene: 6. Germline lookup yields CDR1 SQVTM and CDR2 ANQGSEA. CDR3 region: CSVGVDREQYF. The CDR3 DNA sequence: TGCAGCGTGGGGGTGGACAGGGAGCAGTACTTC.

The chain couples TRBV5-1 to TRBJ2-3, with a tentative D call TRBD1 (6 bases). Germline V CDR1 and CDR2: SGHRS, YFSETQ. Trimming shortened V by 2 bases and J by 4 bases, and 14 bases separated the two germline ends. The CDR3 totals 15 residues. CDR3 in DNA: TGCGCCAGCAGCTTTAGAGGACAGTCCTCAGATACGCAGTATTTT. As protein: CASSFRGQSSDTQYF.

This clonotype was counted only a few times. V usage is TRBV12-3 or TRBV12-4 and J usage is TRBJ1-1; no reliable D call. Trimming pared 3 bases from V and 2 bases from J, leaving 7 bases between. This CDR3 is 13 amino acids long. The DNA of the CDR3 is TGTGCCAGCAGTTTTAGGGCCAACACTGAAGCTTTCTTT. This gives the protein CASSFRANTEAFF.

This clonotype was counted between two and nine times. The V gene is TRBV12-3 or TRBV12-4, the J gene TRBJ2-3; 10 nucleotides align to TRBD2. V gave up 4 bases and J gave up 2 bases; unmatched junction bases: 6. The CDR3 covers 16 residues. CDR3 amino acids: CASSSRLAGYTDTQYF. CDR3 DNA sequence: TGTGCCAGCAGTTCTAGACTAGCGGGCTACACAGATACGCAGTATTTT.